These 26 T cell receptor beta chains were sequenced from one sample in a study of a mutant IDH1 vaccine in newly diagnosed glioma. Only in-frame clones appear in the TCRdb table, and some are missing; sequencing was by immunoSEQ multiplex PCR. The sample lists approximately 60,000 clones; approximately 87% were seen once. Their target antigens are unknown. Noted time point: week 35, safety follow-up. Mutant IDH1 20-mer peptide, at 300 ug, made up each vaccine dose, with topical imiquimod. This specimen consisted of PBMCs, obtained from a glioma patient whose treatment included an IDH1 peptide vaccine. These receptors were collected from a man aged 40-50 years with glioma.

Details on this clone: At one end, the junction sequence differs from germline, possibly due to a read error. The chain links TRBV6-5 to TRBJ2-7; D is unclear. This CDR3 spans 15 amino acids. CDR1 is MNHEY and CDR2 is SVGAGI in the germline V gene. CDR3 in amino acids: CASRYSGQARNEQYF. In nucleotides, the CDR3 is TGTGCCAGCAGGTACTCGGGTCAGGCGAGGAACGAGCAGTACTTC.

This clone appeared a few times. The chain is built from TRBV7-9 and TRBJ2-1; 7 bases line up with TRBD1. This CDR3 has 14 amino acids. J lost 5 bases, V lost 3 bases, and 4 bases had no gene match. CDR1 and CDR2 from the germline V gene are SEHNR and FQNEAQ (reference sequence). CDR3 in amino acids: CASSLYRGDNEQFF. DNA for the CDR3: TGTGCCAGCAGCTTGTACAGGGGAGACAATGAGCAGTTCTTC.

The chain recombines TRBV10-3 with TRBJ2-5; D is unclear. V lost 4 bases and J 0 bases, leaving 6 bases between the germline ends. CDR3 length equals 13 residues. Germline loops: CDR1 ENHRY, CDR2 SYGVKD. The CDR3 bases are TGTGCCATCAGTGTTGGCGACCAAGAGACCCAGTACTTC. Amino acids: CAISVGDQETQYF.

This clone appeared once. The V gene is TRBV19, the J gene TRBJ2-2; D unresolved. The V end lost 1 base, the J end lost 7 bases, and 16 bases lay between the germline ends. The length of the CDR3 is 16 residues. From germline, CDR1 is LNHDA and CDR2 SQIVND (reference sequence). The CDR3 is CASSIGAATTNGELFF. The CDR3 DNA follows: TGTGCCAGTAGTATAGGGGCGGCTACCACGAACGGGGAGCTGTTTTTT.

This rearrangement joins TRBV23-1 to TRBJ2-7; 11 bases map to TRBD2. TRBV23-1 is noted as an ORF with a role that remains uncertain. CDR3 size: 13 residues. V lost 11 bases, J lost 3 bases, and 6 bases stayed unmatched. This chain's CDR3 is CALVGTSGYEQYF. Written as DNA, the CDR3 is TGCGCCCTTGTCGGGACTAGCGGCTACGAGCAGTACTTC.

The chain is built from TRBV4-2 and TRBJ2-7; 9 bases line up with TRBD1. After removal of 4 bases from V and 6 bases from J, the junction contained 4 bases not matched to a gene. The CDR3 length is 13 residues. Germline assignment: CDR1 LGHNA and CDR2 YNFKEQ. The CDR3 loop is CASSPGQGREQYF. DNA of the CDR3: TGTGCCAGCAGCCCTGGACAGGGGCGCGAGCAGTACTTC.

The chain is built from TRBV5-1 and TRBJ1-2; D is uncertain. V was trimmed by 6 bases and J by 4 bases, leaving 19 bases between them. The CDR3 extends over 15 amino acids. Per the germline V gene, CDR1 is SGHRS and CDR2 is YFSETQ. CDR3 coding DNA: TGCGCCAGCATCATAAATCCCGGGGTTTCCTATGGCTACACCTTC. The encoded protein is CASIINPGVSYGYTF. Based on the CDR3 plus reference TRBV5-1 and TRBJ1-2, the full variable domain is KAGVTQTPRYLIKTRGQQVTLSCSPISGHRSVSWYQQTPGQGLQFLFEYFSETQRNKGNFPGRFSGRQFSNSRSEMNVSTLELGDSALYLCASIINPGVSYGYTFGSGTRLTVV.

In its sample, this clone was seen a few times. The rearrangement joins TRBV6-1 to TRBJ1-5; 7 nucleotides align to TRBD1. The CDR3 runs to 15 residues. The V gene end was trimmed by 4 bases and the J gene end by 5 bases; junction bases not matched to a gene: 8. Germline CDR1 MNHNS, CDR2 SASEGT. This CDR3 reads CASSGISGQYQPQHF. CDR3 sequence (DNA): TGTGCCAGCAGTGGCATCTCGGGACAGTATCAGCCCCAGCATTTT.

Only one count was recorded for this clone. CDR3 protein: CASSHRTGGAYEQYF. The DNA for the CDR3 is TGCGCCAGCAGCCACCGAACAGGGGGCGCTTACGAGCAGTACTTC. This chain joins TRBV4-1 and TRBJ2-7, with 9 bases matching TRBD1. The CDR3 is made up of 15 amino acids. The V segment lost 3 bases and the J segment 4 bases; nucleotides outside the gene matches: 7. Germline values: CDR1 MGHRA, CDR2 YSYEKL.

The chain recombines TRBV7-2 with TRBJ2-5; the D gene is possibly TRBD1 (5 bases). The CDR3 has 13 amino acids. Trimming removed 5 bases from V and 3 bases from J, with 10 bases in between. In germline, CDR1 is SGHTA, CDR2 FQGNSA. CDR3 sequence (DNA): TGTGCCAGCAGCATCGACAGAAAAGAGACCCAGTACTTC. Translated: CASSIDRKETQYF.

The sample holds one count of this clone. The genes are TRBV2 and TRBJ1-2; D unresolved. There are 11 residues in the CDR3. Trimming cost V 1 base and J 7 bases, with 4 bases left between them. In germline, CDR1 is SNHLY, CDR2 FYNNEI. In DNA, the CDR3 is TGTGCCAGCAGTGAAGGGATTGGCTACACCTTC. The encoded protein is CASSEGIGYTF. Full variable domain (missing parts from reference TRBV2 and TRBJ1-2): EPEVTQTPSHQVTQMGQEVILRCVPISNHLYFYWYRQILGQKVEFLVSFYNNEISEKSEIFDDQFSVERPDGSNFTLKIRSTKLEDSAMYFCASSEGIGYTFGSGTRLTVV.

This sequence joins TRBV9 and TRBJ2-5; the match to TRBD2 covers 7 bases. Germline trimming cut 0 bases from V and 2 bases from J; bases unmatched to any gene: 4. The CDR3 sequence is 15 residues long. CDR1 is SGDLS, CDR2 YYNGEE, per germline. The CDR3 region is CASSVGHGRQETQYF. DNA of the CDR3: TGTGCCAGCAGCGTAGGGCACGGGAGGCAAGAGACCCAGTACTTC.

V usage is TRBV7-2 and J usage is TRBJ1-5; D remains ambiguous. The germline V gene has CDR1 SGHTA and CDR2 FQGNSA. Trimming removed 5 bases from V and 1 base from J, with 15 bases in between. This CDR3 is 16 amino acids long. In DNA form, the CDR3 reads TGTGCCAGCAGCCCATTCTTAATGACAAGCAATCAGCCCCAGCATTTT. Amino acids: CASSPFLMTSNQPQHF.

The CDR3 region has the DNA TGTGCCAGCAGTGAGCCGCCCCAGTACTTC. It codes for CASSEPPQYF. This chain uses TRBV6-1 with TRBJ2-5; unclear D gene. The CDR3 runs to 10 residues. CDR1 is MNHNS and CDR2 is SASEGT in the germline V gene. With 3 bases removed from V and 9 bases from J, the gap between germline ends came to 5 bases.

The V gene is TRBV18, the J gene TRBJ1-1; no reliable D call. The germline CDR1 and CDR2 sequences are KGHSH and LQKENI. Trimming left V 6 bases short and J 4 bases short, with 18 bases between. CDR3 length: 15 residues. CDR3 DNA: TGTGCCAGCTCGCCGCCGCGGGGATCTGGCACTGAAGCTTTCTTT. Translating it yields CASSPPRGSGTEAFF. Looking up the rest from reference TRBV18 and TRBJ1-1 gives the full variable domain: NAGVMQNPRHLVRRRGQEARLRCSPMKGHSHVYWYRQLPEEGLKFMVYLQKENIIDESGMPKERFSAEFPKEGPSILRIQQVVRGDSAAYFCASSPPRGSGTEAFFGQGTRLTVV.

The CDR3 DNA follows: TGTGCCAGCAGTTCCCACTCAAATGGAGCCAACTACACCTTC. Translated, it gives CASSSHSNGANYTF. The V gene is TRBV6-5, the J gene TRBJ1-2; the D is unclear. The CDR3 runs to 14 residues. The V end lost 4 bases, the J end lost 10 bases, and 19 bases lay between the germline ends. Germline CDR1 reads MNHEY; CDR2 reads SVGAGI.

The chain joins TRBV7-9 to TRBJ1-2; D may be TRBD1 (5 bases). There are 15 residues in the CDR3. Trimming stripped 4 bases from V and 5 bases from J, with 17 bases between. Germline CDR1 SEHNR, CDR2 FQNEAQ (reference sequence). In DNA form, the CDR3 reads TGTGCCAGCAGCTCCCGAAACGACAGATTATATGGCTACACCTTC. Amino acid sequence: CASSSRNDRLYGYTF.

The chain recombines TRBV4-3 with TRBJ2-7; TRBD2 is a possible D gene (5 bases). V was trimmed by 4 bases and J by 2 bases, leaving 12 bases between them. Germline CDR1 is LGHNA and CDR2 is YSLEER. The CDR3 is 14 amino acids. For the CDR3, the DNA is TGCGCCAGCAGCCTCGCCGGGCGGGCCTACGAGCAGTACTTC. Translation gives CASSLAGRAYEQYF.

The chain combines TRBV14 with TRBJ2-5, with D perhaps TRBD1 or TRBD2 (6 bases each). CDR3 size: 17 residues. Trimming shortened V by 2 bases and J by 0 bases, and 16 bases separated the two germline ends. CDR1 and CDR2 from the germline V gene are SGHDN and FVKESK. The CDR3 loop is CASSQRFGGAYQETQYF. Here the CDR3 DNA reads TGTGCCAGCAGCCAACGGTTCGGGGGCGCGTACCAAGAGACCCAGTACTTC. Together with reference TRBV14 and TRBJ2-5, the CDR3 gives the full variable domain: EAGVTQFPSHSVIEKGQTVTLRCDPISGHDNLYWYRRVMGKEIKFLLHFVKESKQDESGMPNNRFLAERTGGTYSTLKVQPAELEDSGVYFCASSQRFGGAYQETQYFGPGTRLLVL.

The genes are TRBV18 and TRBJ2-1; 9 bases are shared with TRBD2. CDR3 length: 14 residues. Germline lookup yields CDR1 KGHSH and CDR2 LQKENI. Trimming took 8 bases from V and 10 from J; bases not matched to a gene: 12. For the CDR3, the DNA is TGTGCCAGCCTCAGCGGGAGGCCCTCTATGGAGCAGTTCTTC. Its translation: CASLSGRPSMEQFF. The whole variable domain, remainder taken from reference TRBV18 and TRBJ2-1, is NAGVMQNPRHLVRRRGQEARLRCSPMKGHSHVYWYRQLPEEGLKFMVYLQKENIIDESGMPKERFSAEFPKEGPSILRIQQVVRGDSAAYFCASLSGRPSMEQFFGPGTRLTVL.

The rearrangement links TRBV7-3 to TRBJ2-5, with TRBD2 matching 10 bases. J lost 1 base, V lost 5 bases, and 7 bases had no gene match. This CDR3 has 16 amino acids. The germline CDR1 and CDR2 sequences are SGHTA and FQGTGA. CDR3 in DNA: TGTGCCAGCAGCCCCTCACTAGCGGGAAGCCAAGAGACCCAGTACTTC. Residues: CASSPSLAGSQETQYF.

V usage is TRBV27 and J usage is TRBJ2-7; no clear D gene. V lost 2 bases and J lost 1, with 6 bases in between. This CDR3 contains 13 residues. Germline loops: CDR1 MNHEY, CDR2 SMNVEV (reference sequence). CDR3 DNA: TGTGCCAGCAGTTTAGCAGCTTCCTACGAGCAGTACTTC. This translates into CASSLAASYEQYF.

The chain links TRBV29-1 to TRBJ1-1; 7 bases agree with TRBD1. The CDR3 loop spans 13 amino acids. Looked up from germline, CDR1 is SQVTM and CDR2 is ANQGSEA. Trimming took 4 bases from V and 4 from J; bases not matched to a gene: 6. CDR3 nucleotides: TGCAGCGTTGGACAGGGCGGGACCACTGAAGCTTTCTTT. It specifies CSVGQGGTTEAFF. Variable domain in full (rest from reference TRBV29-1 and TRBJ1-1): SAVISQKPSRDICQRGTSLTIQCQVDSQVTMMFWYRQQPGQSLTLIATANQGSEATYESGFVIDKFPISRPNLTFSTLTVSNMSPEDSSIYLCSVGQGGTTEAFFGQGTRLTVV.

This clone is a singleton in its sample. The germline gene is not matched at one end of the junction; a read error may be the cause. This rearrangement joins TRBV2 to TRBJ2-5; 10 bases are a match to TRBD2. Germline lookup yields CDR1 SNHLY and CDR2 FYNNEI. The CDR3 sequence is 14 residues long. CDR3 amino acids: CASSEGDRTSGDNF. The DNA for the CDR3 is TGTGCCAGCAGTGAAGGAGACAGGACTAGCGGTGACAACTTC.

This chain links TRBV9 with TRBJ2-7; TRBD2 is a possible D gene (6 bases). Trimming took off 0 bases at V and 0 bases at J, with 10 bases between the two ends. Germline CDR1 SGDLS, CDR2 YYNGEE. The CDR3 loop spans 15 amino acids. Here the CDR3 reads CASSVGREHSYEQYF. CDR3 nucleotide sequence: TGTGCCAGCAGCGTAGGGCGGGAACACTCCTACGAGCAGTACTTC. Combining the CDR3 with reference TRBV9 and TRBJ2-7 gives the whole variable domain DSGVTQTPKHLITATGQRVTLRCSPRSGDLSVYWYQQSLDQGLQFLIQYYNGEERAKGNILERFSAQQFPDLHSELNLSSLELGDSALYFCASSVGREHSYEQYFGPGTRLTVT.

This clone was observed a single time. The chain's CDR3 is CASSPIGGAGYGYTF. The DNA for the CDR3 is TGTGCCAGCAGCCCAATAGGGGGCGCTGGGTATGGCTACACCTTC. This chain links TRBV28 with TRBJ1-2; 7 nucleotides align to TRBD1. V lost 6 bases to trimming and J lost 5 bases; unmatched junction nucleotides: 12. Germline V gives CDR1 MDHEN, CDR2 SYDVKM. The CDR3 consists of 15 residues.